This passage covers 12 T cell receptor beta chains from one sample sequenced in a study of blood T cell repertoires in COVID-19. Sequencing was performed with immunoSEQ multiplex PCR; in TCRdb, only in-frame clones are kept and a portion is missing. Of 230,000 or so clones listed, approximately 80% are singletons. Sequencing input: peripheral blood. Receptors originate from a man aged 25-45 years with active or convalescent COVID-19.

The J gene is TRBJ2-7, the V gene TRBV7-2; 7 bases match TRBD1. Looked up from germline, CDR1 is SGHTA and CDR2 is FQGNSA. Germline trimming cut 2 bases from V and 4 bases from J; bases unmatched to any gene: 5. The length of the CDR3 is 14 residues. For the CDR3, the DNA is TGTGCCAGCAGCTTACAGACAGGGATATACGAGCAGTACTTC. It encodes CASSLQTGIYEQYF.

The chain joins TRBV30 to TRBJ2-3; 7 nucleotides align to TRBD1. The CDR3 consists of 15 residues. V was pared by 1 base and J by 0 bases, with 4 bases of the junction left unmatched. From germline, CDR1 is GTSNPN and CDR2 SVGIG (reference sequence). The CDR3 loop reads CAWSGQGASTDTQYF. As DNA, the CDR3 is TGTGCCTGGAGTGGACAGGGAGCTAGCACAGATACGCAGTATTTT.

The chain uses TRBV3-1 (or the pseudogene TRBV3-2) and TRBJ1-2, with a tentative D call TRBD1 (6 bases). The CDR3 runs to 14 residues. Germline CDR1 reads LGHDT; CDR2 reads YNNKEL (reference sequence). V was trimmed by 4 bases and J by 7 bases, leaving 16 bases between them. CDR3 sequence: CASSLGGGAPGYTF. The CDR3 nucleotides are TGTGCCAGCAGCCTTGGAGGGGGGGCCCCTGGCTACACCTTC.

This clone has more than one count but fewer than ten. The gene calls are TRBV19 and TRBJ2-1; unclear D gene. The CDR3 contains 14 residues. V was shortened by 10 bases and J by 2 bases, with 15 bases between the two germline ends. CDR1 LNHDA and CDR2 SQIVND come from the germline V gene (reference sequence). The CDR3 loop is CATAPMSPYNEQFF. Written as DNA, the CDR3 is TGTGCCACCGCACCAATGAGCCCCTACAATGAGCAGTTCTTC.

Only a few counts were recorded for this clone. The V call is TRBV5-1, the J call TRBJ2-3; a weak D match, TRBD1 (5 bases). Trimming cost V 4 bases and J 4 bases, with 10 bases left between them. Germline CDR1 reads SGHRS; CDR2 reads YFSETQ. The CDR3 is 13 amino acids. The DNA of the CDR3 is TGCGCCAGCAGCCTCCCGACAGCAGATACGCAGTATTTT. Translation: CASSLPTADTQYF. Supplemented by reference TRBV5-1 and TRBJ2-3, the full variable domain reads KAGVTQTPRYLIKTRGQQVTLSCSPISGHRSVSWYQQTPGQGLQFLFEYFSETQRNKGNFPGRFSGRQFSNSRSEMNVSTLELGDSALYLCASSLPTADTQYFGPGTRLTVL.

The chain uses TRBV3-1 (or the pseudogene TRBV3-2) and TRBJ1-1; maybe TRBD1 (5 bases). With 0 bases removed from V and 4 bases from J, the gap between germline ends came to 6 bases. This CDR3 is built from 13 residues. Germline V gene data show CDR1 as LGHDT and CDR2 as YNNKEL (reference sequence). The CDR3 sequence: CASSQDQGTEAFF. The CDR3 DNA follows: TGTGCCAGCAGCCAAGACCAGGGCACTGAAGCTTTCTTT.

This sequence joins TRBV5-1 and TRBJ2-5; possibly TRBD2 for D (6 bases). CDR1 is SGHRS, CDR2 YFSETQ, per germline. CDR3 length: 15 residues. V was pared by 0 bases and J by 4 bases, with 13 bases between. Here the CDR3 DNA reads TGCGCCAGCAGCTTGGGGCGGGGCCTGGGAGAGACCCAGTACTTC. It yields the protein CASSLGRGLGETQYF.

This clone showed up just once. The rearrangement joins TRBV7-2 to TRBJ2-5; 9 bases fit TRBD2. V trimming: 1 base; J trimming: 1 base; junction bases outside the gene matches: 7. The CDR3 has 17 residues. CDR1 SGHTA and CDR2 FQGNSA come from the germline V gene. CDR3 residues: CASSLGLKRGAQETQYF. DNA of the CDR3: TGTGCCAGCAGCTTAGGTCTCAAGCGGGGGGCCCAAGAGACCCAGTACTTC.

The chain employs TRBV5-6 and TRBJ2-7; the D gene is possibly TRBD2 (6 bases). The CDR3 has 14 residues. Trimming took off 7 bases at V and 1 base at J, with 15 bases between the two ends. Per the germline V gene, CDR1 is SGHDT and CDR2 is YYEEEE. The CDR3 DNA is TGTGCCAGCCTCCCGCGGCGGGGATCCTACGAGCAGTACTTC. Its protein product is CASLPRRGSYEQYF. The full variable domain, rest sourced from reference TRBV5-6 and TRBJ2-7, is DAGVTQSPTHLIKTRGQQVTLRCSPKSGHDTVSWYQQALGQGPQFIFQYYEEEERQRGNFPDRFSGHQFPNYSSELNVNALLLGDSALYLCASLPRRGSYEQYFGPGTRLTVT.

The V call is TRBV27, the J call TRBJ2-1; TRBD2 is a possible D gene (5 bases). The CDR3 runs 13 residues. Germline V gives CDR1 MNHEY, CDR2 SMNVEV (reference sequence). V lost 2 bases and J lost 6, with 8 bases in between. The CDR3 DNA follows: TGTGCCAGCAGTTTACGAGGGATCAATGAGCAGTTCTTC. This sequence encodes CASSLRGINEQFF.

The chain couples TRBV6-6 to TRBJ1-3; D is uncertain. CDR1 is MNHNY and CDR2 is SVGAGI in the germline V gene (reference sequence). This CDR3 has 12 amino acids. V was trimmed by 6 bases and J by 1 base, leaving 4 bases between them. The chain's CDR3 is CASSPSGNTIYF. The CDR3 nucleotides read TGTGCCAGCAGCCCTTCTGGAAACACCATATATTTT.

The chain uses TRBV18 and TRBJ2-2; 10 nucleotides match TRBD1. This CDR3 is 16 amino acids long. J lost 7 bases, V lost 3 bases, and 8 bases had no gene match. From germline, CDR1 is KGHSH and CDR2 LQKENI. CDR3 in amino acids: CASSPRGQGEYGELFF. CDR3 bases: TGTGCCAGCTCACCTCGAGGACAGGGGGAGTACGGGGAGCTGTTTTTT.